The clone carrying this T cell receptor beta chain turned up a few times. Its antigen is not known. This entry comes from a study of blood T cells in healthy people across ages. Then a second PCR, running roughly 7 to 11 cycles, was carried out with a sample-barcoded 5' primer and a J-beta primer mix. The authors tagged each cDNA molecule using a template-switch adaptor with 12 random nucleotides. TCRdb reprocessed the 5' RACE reads with MiXCR, giving one entry per CDR3 protein. The sample has roughly 1.5 million distinct CDR3 sequences; roughly two fifths are singletons. Findings of the study overall: Age advanced and TCR beta diversity per million T cells fell, roughly linearly.

This CDR3 is built from 15 residues. J gave up 7 bases and V 8 bases, and 15 bases lay outside the gene matches. Germline CDR1 is MNHEY and CDR2 is SVGEGT. The material sequenced was blood. The clonotype comes from a young woman in good health. The chain employs TRBV6-2 or TRBV6-3 and TRBJ2-7; 9 positions match TRBD2. The CDR3 nucleotides read TGTGCCAGCGTCTCGCCTAGCGGGACTTACAATGAGCAGTACTTC. It encodes CASVSPSGTYNEQYF.